A selection of T cell receptor beta chains follows, all from one sample in a study of OX40 agonist ivuxolimab in advanced cancers. Method: immunoSEQ multiplex PCR; TCRdb's copy keeps in-frame clones and lacks some. The sample lists 100,000 to 120,000 clones; approximately 89% were seen once. The material was CD4+ or CD8+ T cells sorted from blood, obtained in a trial of the OX40 agonist ivuxolimab. The origin of the receptors is an adult with an advanced solid tumor such as melanoma, head and neck, liver or kidney cancer. The CDR3 runs from the conserved cysteine through the conserved F or W. The D gene is left open where the match is weak. The listing skips clone size in some rows; elsewhere it reads once, few, many or a size class.

j_gene,len,v_gene,abundance,d_gene,CDR3nt,CDR3aa
TRBJ1-2,13,TRBV6-5,NA,NA,TGTGCCAGCAGCGGCCTAGGGGGCTATGGCTACACCTTC,CASSGLGGYGYTF
TRBJ1-2,11,TRBV6-5,NA,NA,TGTGCCAGCAAAGACTCGGGGGGCTACACCTTC,CASKDSGGYTF
TRBJ2-7,15,TRBV5-1,NA,NA,TGCGCCAGCAGCTTGGTTGGGGGGAGCTCCTACGAGCAGTACTTC,CASSLVGGSSYEQYF
TRBJ2-2,15,TRBV9,NA,TRBD1,TGTGCCAGCAGCGTTGACAGGGGAGTAACCGGGGAGCTGTTTTTT,CASSVDRGVTGELFF
TRBJ2-5,14,TRBV10-3,NA,NA,TGTGCCATCAGTACATCAGGGCGGGGAGAGACCCAGTACTTC,CAISTSGRGETQYF
TRBJ1-1,14,TRBV6-5,NA,NA,TGTGCCAGCAGTTACCGGGGAGGGAACACTGAAGCTTTCTTT,CASSYRGGNTEAFF
TRBJ2-6,17,TRBV7-9,NA,TRBD1,TGTGCCAGCAGCGGCGGACAGGGAATCTCCGGGGCCAACGTCCTGACTTTC,CASSGGQGISGANVLTF
TRBJ2-3,14,TRBV18,NA,NA,TGTGCCAGCTCACAAACAGGGGGGGCAGATACGCAGTATTTT,CASSQTGGADTQYF
TRBJ1-2,13,TRBV6-1,NA,TRBD1,TGTGCCAGCAGAGCGACAGGGGGGTCTGGCTACACCTTC,CASRATGGSGYTF
TRBJ2-7,12,TRBV7-9,NA,NA,TGTGCCAGCAGCCCCGAACGGATTGAGCAGTACTTC,CASSPERIEQYF
TRBJ2-7,13,TRBV29-1,NA,NA,TGCAGCGTGGAAGGACAGAAAAACTACGAGCAGTACTTC,CSVEGQKNYEQYF
TRBJ2-7,13,TRBV6-5,NA,NA,TGTGCCAGCAGTTACCCGAGCAGGGACGAGCAGTACTTC,CASSYPSRDEQYF
TRBJ2-7,14,TRBV19,NA,TRBD1,TGTGCCAGTAGTATAGCCAGGGGGTCGGACGAGCAGTACTTC,CASSIARGSDEQYF
TRBJ1-5,13,TRBV4-1,NA,NA,TGCGCCAGCAGCCAGGAGCTCAATCAGCCCCAGCATTTT,CASSQELNQPQHF
TRBJ2-7,15,TRBV5-4,NA,TRBD1,TGTGCCAGCAGCTTGGCCGGACAGGGCGCCTACGAGCAGTACTTC,CASSLAGQGAYEQYF
TRBJ1-2,14,TRBV7-2,NA,NA,TGTGCCAGCAGCTTTGGGCAGCCTCCGTATGGCTACACCTTC,CASSFGQPPYGYTF
TRBJ1-5,14,TRBV10-2,NA,NA,TGCGCCAGCAGTGAAACAGGCGGCAATCAGCCCCAGCATTTT,CASSETGGNQPQHF
TRBJ1-5,14,TRBV5-1,NA,TRBD1,TGCGCCAGCAGCTGGGCAGGGGGAGATCAGCCCCAGCATTTT,CASSWAGGDQPQHF
TRBJ2-1,16,TRBV6-6,NA,TRBD2,TGTGCCAGCAGACAACTAGCGGAGAGCTCCTACAATGAGCAGTTCTTC,CASRQLAESSYNEQFF
TRBJ1-4,17,TRBV19,NA,TRBD1,TGTGCCAGCAGCCACAGGGGGCGAATGAGAAGTAATGAAAAACTGTTTTTT,CASSHRGRMRSNEKLFF
TRBJ2-3,15,TRBV30,NA,NA,TGTGCCTGGGGACTCGGACACTCGAGGGCAGATACGCAGTATTTT,CAWGLGHSRADTQYF
TRBJ1-4,12,TRBV28,NA,NA,TGTGCCAGCAGTAGGAGCTATGAAAAACTGTTTTTT,CASSRSYEKLFF
TRBJ1-1,15,TRBV7-2,NA,NA,TGTGCCAGCAGCCCTGGGCGGGGGATGAACACTGAAGCTTTCTTT,CASSPGRGMNTEAFF
TRBJ2-4,14,TRBV30,NA,NA,TGTGCCTGGAGTCCTCGCGGAGGGGGGAACATTCAGTACTTC,CAWSPRGGGNIQYF
TRBJ1-3,15,TRBV15,NA,NA,TGTGCCACCAGCAGAGATATTACAGATGGAAACACCATATATTTT,CATSRDITDGNTIYF
TRBJ2-7,16,TRBV10-3,NA,TRBD1,TGTGCCATCAGTGATCCCATCCGACAGGGTCCCTACGAGCAGTACTTC,CAISDPIRQGPYEQYF
TRBJ2-5,16,TRBV7-9,NA,NA,TGTGCCAGCAGCTTATTAGAAACGCAGTACCAAGAGACCCAGTACTTC,CASSLLETQYQETQYF
TRBJ2-3,14,TRBV5-4,NA,NA,TGTGCCAGCAGCCTTACGACTAGCACAGATACGCAGTATTTT,CASSLTTSTDTQYF
TRBJ2-3,15,TRBV5-1,NA,NA,TGCGCCAGCAGCTTTAGCGGTTCTAGCACAGATACGCAGTATTTT,CASSFSGSSTDTQYF
TRBJ2-5,13,TRBV6-1,NA,NA,TGTGCCAGCAGTGAAGGGCTTAAGGTGACCCAGTACTTC,CASSEGLKVTQYF
TRBJ2-1,14,TRBV9,NA,TRBD2,TGTGCCAGCAGCGAGGGACTAGCCTACAATGAGCAGTTCTTC,CASSEGLAYNEQFF
TRBJ2-7,11,TRBV20-1,once,NA,TGCAGTGCTGCTGACAGCTACGAGCAGTACTTC,CSAADSYEQYF
TRBJ1-1,13,TRBV11-3,NA,NA,TGTGCCAGCAGCCGATTAGGGAACACTGAAGCTTTCTTT,CASSRLGNTEAFF
TRBJ2-7,13,TRBV7-3,NA,NA,TGTGCCAGCAGCTTCCAAGGGACTCGCGAGCAGTACTTC,CASSFQGTREQYF
TRBJ2-3,16,TRBV10-1,NA,NA,TGCGCCAGCAGTGAACAAGCCGGGACAAGTGCCTCTACGCAGTATTTT,CASSEQAGTSASTQYF
TRBJ2-1,15,TRBV9,NA,TRBD2,TGTGCCAGCTCCAAAAGTAGCGGGGGCTTCGGGGAGCAGTTCTTC,CASSKSSGGFGEQFF
TRBJ2-2,16,TRBV19,NA,NA,TGTGCCAGTAGTACAGGTTCCCCCCAACTCACCGGGGAGCTGTTTTTT,CASSTGSPQLTGELFF
TRBJ1-4,15,TRBV9,NA,NA,TGTGCCAGCAGCGTAGGGGGGCAGCGGGACGAAAAACTGTTTTTT,CASSVGGQRDEKLFF
TRBJ2-2,13,TRBV11-1,NA,NA,TGTGCCAGCAGCTCAAGGGGGACCGGGGAGCTGTTTTTT,CASSSRGTGELFF
TRBJ1-1,16,TRBV19,once,TRBD1,TGTGCCAGTAGTTCCCCTCCGGGACAGAGGAACACTGAAGCTTTCTTT,CASSSPPGQRNTEAFF
TRBJ1-3,13,TRBV9,few,NA,TGTGCCAGCAGTGTAGGCTCTGGAAACACCATATATTTT,CASSVGSGNTIYF
TRBJ1-2,16,TRBV6-5,NA,TRBD1,TGTGCCAGCAGTTACTCGAAGGGACAGGGGATAAGTGGCTACACCTTC,CASSYSKGQGISGYTF
TRBJ2-7,13,TRBV9,NA,NA,TGTGCCAGCAGCGTAGCTCCCGGGACCGAGCAGTACTTC,CASSVAPGTEQYF
TRBJ1-1,13,TRBV4-1,NA,NA,TGCGCCAGCAGCCAAGATCCAACTATGAAAGCTTTCTTT,CASSQDPTMKAFF
TRBJ2-5,11,TRBV6-6,NA,NA,TGTGCCAGCGGGGGTTACGAGACCCAGTACTTC,CASGGYETQYF
TRBJ2-3,13,TRBV19,NA,NA,TGTGCCACATCGAGCGCAGGCACAGATACGCAGTATTTT,CATSSAGTDTQYF
TRBJ2-3,14,TRBV30,NA,NA,TGTGCCTGGAGCCGGACAGACTCCACAGATACGCAGTATTTT,CAWSRTDSTDTQYF
TRBJ2-3,16,TRBV6-6,NA,TRBD1,TGTGCCACCCTAAGAGGACAGGGACGGACCACAGATACGCAGTATTTT,CATLRGQGRTTDTQYF
TRBJ1-2,14,TRBV5-1,NA,NA,TGCGCCAGCAGCTTGCTGGAAGGGGAATATGGCTACACCTTC,CASSLLEGEYGYTF
TRBJ1-4,14,TRBV6-1,NA,TRBD1,TGTGCCAGCAGTACCTTAGGGGGCAGTGAAAAACTGTTTTTT,CASSTLGGSEKLFF